Each of the 21 T cell receptor beta chains below was sequenced from the same sample in a study of molecular identifiers for immune sequencing clone quantification (dated by TCRdb to between 2018 and 2020). The protocol used for the library was PCR. The sequencing machine was a NextSeq 500. TCRdb redid the processing of the public reads, applying fastp at Q25 and MiXCR, and retained in-frame beta chains. Each CDR3 protein appears once, grouped with its most common genes and DNA. In all, the sample holds 460,000 or so distinct CDR3 sequences, and around 25% of those were seen once. In total, the top ten clones hold over 0.6% of the sample. Sequenced input: naive CD8+ T cells from blood, with Jurkat cell RNA spiked in. The cell subset or site label for this specimen denotes: FACS-sorted CD8+CD4-CCR7+CD45RA+ naive T cells. These receptors came from a human donor in good health. Some libraries in this study had Jurkat cell RNA spiked in.

J is TRBJ2-1 and V is TRBV19, with 11 bases identical to TRBD2. Losses at the gene ends were 3 bases for V and 6 bases for J; bases not matched to a gene: 4. CDR3 length equals 15 residues. Germline V gene lookup returns CDR1 LNHDA and CDR2 SQIVND (reference sequence). In DNA form, the CDR3 reads TGTGCCAGTAGTATGTTAGCGGGGGGGCCCAATGAGCAGTTCTTC. Translation gives CASSMLAGGPNEQFF. Drawing the rest from reference TRBV19 and TRBJ2-1, the complete variable domain is DGGITQSPKYLFRKEGQNVTLSCEQNLNHDAMYWYRQDPGQGLRLIYYSQIVNDFQKGDIAEGYSVSREKKESFPLTVTSAQKNPTAFYLCASSMLAGGPNEQFFGPGTRLTVL.

V usage is TRBV3-1 and J usage is TRBJ2-1; 8 bases agree with TRBD2. V shed 4 bases and J 9 bases; nucleotides not matched to a gene: 14. CDR3 length: 16 amino acids. Germline lookup yields CDR1 LGHDT and CDR2 YNNKEL (reference sequence). The CDR3 loop reads CASSLTFPGREGEQFF. CDR3 bases: TGTGCCAGCAGCCTCACGTTTCCCGGGAGGGAGGGTGAGCAGTTCTTC.

This clonotype has at least ten counts. The V gene is TRBV20-1, the J gene TRBJ2-2; D ambiguous. The germline V gene encodes CDR1 DFQATT and CDR2 SNEGSKA (reference sequence). Trimming took off 3 bases at V and 8 bases at J, with 10 bases between the two ends. There are 12 residues in the CDR3. CDR3 nucleotide sequence: TGCAGTGCTAGGGTCGGCGTTGGGGAGCTGTTTTTT. Its protein product is CSARVGVGELFF.

The rearrangement joins TRBV18 to TRBJ2-1, with a weak D call TRBD1 (6 bases). This CDR3 comprises 15 residues. Germline lookup yields CDR1 KGHSH and CDR2 LQKENI. The V end lost 4 bases, the J end lost 11 bases, and 21 bases lay between the germline ends. CDR3 region: CASSLIEGVGDKQFF. In DNA form, the CDR3 reads TGTGCCAGCTCACTGATCGAGGGGGTCGGAGATAAGCAGTTCTTC.

This clonotype was observed many times. The chain links TRBV6-2 or TRBV6-3 to TRBJ1-5; the D is unclear. The CDR3 is 14 amino acids. The V gene lost 6 bases and the J gene lost 0 bases, with 9 bases spanning the gap. In germline, CDR1 is MNHEY, CDR2 SVGEGT. This chain's CDR3 is CASSPLDSNQPQHF. The CDR3 DNA reads as TGTGCCAGCAGCCCCCTCGATAGCAATCAGCCCCAGCATTTT.

This chain joins TRBV19 and TRBJ2-7; D possibly corresponds to TRBD2 (6 bases). The V end lost 3 bases, the J end lost 2 bases, and 11 bases lay between the germline ends. CDR3 length: 14 amino acids. Germline lookup yields CDR1 LNHDA and CDR2 SQIVND (reference sequence). CDR3 sequence (DNA): TGTGCCAGTAGTATGGAAGGCGGGACCTACGAGCAGTACTTC. Amino acids: CASSMEGGTYEQYF.

The rearrangement links TRBV7-9 to TRBJ2-5; 14 bases agree with TRBD2. The CDR3 has 18 residues. V dropped 5 bases and J dropped 4; count of bases not matched to a gene: 12. Per germline, CDR1 SEHNR and CDR2 FQNEAQ (reference sequence). The CDR3: CASSGWTSGRMGGETQYF. DNA for the CDR3: TGTGCCAGCAGCGGATGGACTAGCGGGAGGATGGGGGGAGAGACCCAGTACTTC.

As regards this clonotype: A much larger clone lies a single base off, so this may be a read error. This chain connects TRBV12-3 or TRBV12-4 to TRBJ1-2; D ambiguous. V lost 7 bases and J 3 bases, leaving 12 bases between the germline ends. CDR3 length: 13 amino acids. The CDR3 coding sequence is TGTGCCAGCACCTGGGTAAGGGACTATGGCTACACCTTC. Translation gives CASTWVRDYGYTF.

The genes are TRBV2 and TRBJ2-3, with a weak D call TRBD2 (7 bases). The CDR3 runs to 13 residues. In germline, CDR1 is SNHLY, CDR2 FYNNEI. Trimming took 6 bases from V and 5 from J, leaving 12 bases between them. The CDR3 nucleotides read TGTGCCAGCAGGGGGGGGGCCGTAGATACGCAGTATTTT. Protein product: CASRGGAVDTQYF. The full variable domain, completed using reference TRBV2 and TRBJ2-3, is EPEVTQTPSHQVTQMGQEVILRCVPISNHLYFYWYRQILGQKVEFLVSFYNNEISEKSEIFDDQFSVERPDGSNFTLKIRSTKLEDSAMYFCASRGGAVDTQYFGPGTRLTVL.

Worth noting for this clonotype: This clone may be a read error of a much larger clone one base away. The V gene is TRBV4-1, the J gene TRBJ1-5; D uncertain. The CDR3 is 13 amino acids. The V gene's germline CDR1 is MGHRA and CDR2 YSYEKL. CDR3 in DNA: TGCGCCAGCAGCCAAAATGGCAATCAGGCCCAGCATTTT. Protein product: CASSQNGNQAQHF.

This clonotype was picked up many times. CDR3 sequence (DNA): TGCGCCAGCAGCGGACAGGGGTCCACTGAAGCTTTCTTT. Translated, it gives CASSGQGSTEAFF. This chain joins TRBV4-1 and TRBJ1-1; 9 nucleotides line up with TRBD1. Germline CDR1 is MGHRA and CDR2 is YSYEKL. The CDR3 extends over 13 amino acids. The ends lost 5 bases at V and 4 bases at J; junction bases unmatched: 2.

The chain joins TRBV6-2 or TRBV6-3 to TRBJ2-7; 7 bases match TRBD1. The J segment lost 2 bases and the V segment lost 6 bases, leaving 10 bases of the junction unmatched. The CDR3 sequence is 15 residues long. Germline V gene data show CDR1 as MNHEY and CDR2 as SVGEGT. CDR3 sequence (DNA): TGTGCCAGCAGACAAGTAGGGGACAGCACCTACGAGCAGTACTTC. Protein: CASRQVGDSTYEQYF.

This clonotype was observed at least ten times. The chain has TRBV6-5 and TRBJ2-3, with D perhaps assigned TRBD1 or TRBD2 (6 bases each). Germline values: CDR1 MNHEY, CDR2 SVGAGI. The CDR3 runs 18 residues. With 0 bases removed from V and 0 bases from J, the gap between germline ends came to 16 bases. CDR3 in amino acids: CASSYSQWRGASTDTQYF. For the CDR3, the DNA is TGTGCCAGCAGTTACTCCCAGTGGAGGGGGGCTAGCACAGATACGCAGTATTTT.

With respect to this clonotype: A read error may explain this, as a much larger clone is one base away. Here the CDR3 omits its conserved ending phenylalanine or tryptophan, so a read error is the likely source. The chain links TRBV14 to TRBJ1-3; D unclear. CDR3 size: 15 residues. From germline, CDR1 is SGHDN and CDR2 FVKESK. Trimming removed 0 bases at V and 4 bases at J, with 10 bases between. CDR3 in DNA: TGTGCCAGCAGCCAAGAACGGACTTTAGGAAACACCATATATCTT. Translating it yields CASSQERTLGNTIYL.

A note on this clonotype: This sequence may be a read error, since a much larger clone differs from it by one base. This chain links TRBV7-9 with TRBJ1-3; D ambiguous. Germline CDR1 reads SEHNR; CDR2 reads FQNEAQ (reference sequence). The germline V and J ends were trimmed by 11 bases and 8 bases, with 22 bases remaining between them. The CDR3 spans 14 residues. The CDR3 DNA follows: TGTGCCTCGGACTGGTCCTCTGGTTCGGACACCATATATTTT. Translating it yields CASDWSSGSDTIYF.

In its sample, this clonotype was seen many times. The chain joins TRBV5-6 to TRBJ2-3; either TRBD1 or TRBD2 may supply D (5 bases each). Per the germline V gene, CDR1 is SGHDT and CDR2 is YYEEEE. Trimming took 3 bases from V and 2 from J, leaving 19 bases between them. This CDR3 has 17 residues. The CDR3 DNA reads as TGTGCCAGCAGCTCCCCCGGGGTAGGGGCGAACACAGATACGCAGTATTTT. Its translation: CASSSPGVGANTDTQYF. Together with reference TRBV5-6 and TRBJ2-3, the CDR3 gives the full variable domain: DAGVTQSPTHLIKTRGQQVTLRCSPKSGHDTVSWYQQALGQGPQFIFQYYEEEERQRGNFPDRFSGHQFPNYSSELNVNALLLGDSALYLCASSSPGVGANTDTQYFGPGTRLTVL.

This clonotype turned up a few times. This CDR3 is CAISESSPVAGEAFF. CDR3 nucleotides: TGTGCCATCAGTGAGTCTTCCCCGGTAGCAGGTGAAGCTTTCTTT. The chain has TRBV10-3 and TRBJ1-1; D gene unclear. V dropped 0 bases and J dropped 7 bases, with 15 bases sitting between them. CDR1 is ENHRY, CDR2 SYGVKD, per germline. The CDR3 runs 15 residues.

This clonotype was seen repeatedly, ten times or more. The gene calls are TRBV4-3 and TRBJ2-1; 7 bases map to TRBD2. CDR1 and CDR2 (germline): LGHNA, YSLEER. The CDR3 has 15 amino acids. Trimming cost V 5 bases and J 0 bases; bases outside gene matches: 4. The CDR3 sequence is CASSEAGSSYNEQFF. Here the CDR3 DNA reads TGCGCCAGCAGCGAAGCGGGGAGCTCCTACAATGAGCAGTTCTTC.

This clonotype was seen at least ten times. The chain couples TRBV7-2 to TRBJ1-6, with a weak D call TRBD1 (5 bases). V lost 4 bases and J 14 bases, leaving 9 bases between the germline ends. There are 11 residues in the CDR3. Germline V gene sequence: CDR1 SGHTA, CDR2 FQGNSA. The chain's CDR3 is CASSWEGALHF. The CDR3 DNA is TGTGCCAGCAGCTGGGAAGGGGCCCTCCACTTT.

The chain joins TRBV4-2 to TRBJ2-3; 9 bases map to TRBD2. The junction had 11 bases not matched to a gene; V was cut back by 2 bases and J by 5 bases. This CDR3 has 17 residues. Germline CDR1 and CDR2: LGHNA and YNFKEQ. The CDR3 nucleotides read TGTGCCAGCAGCCAACTAATCGGCGGGGGGGGAATAGATACGCAGTATTTT. Amino acids: CASSQLIGGGGIDTQYF.

The chain employs TRBV7-9 and TRBJ2-3; 12 positions agree with TRBD1. Germline V lookup: CDR1 SEHNR, CDR2 FQNEAQ (reference sequence). Losses at the gene ends were 5 bases for V and 4 bases for J; bases not matched to a gene: 4. This CDR3 region has 15 residues. The CDR3 DNA reads as TGTGCCAGCAGCCGGGACAGGGGGCCCGCAGATACGCAGTATTTT. Residues: CASSRDRGPADTQYF. The full variable domain, with the rest looked up from reference TRBV7-9 and TRBJ2-3, is DTGVSQNPRHKITKRGQNVTFRCDPISEHNRLYWYRQTLGQGPEFLTYFQNEAQLEKSRLLSDRFSAERPKGSFSTLEIQRTEQGDSAMYLCASSRDRGPADTQYFGPGTRLTVL.